What follows are 32 T cell receptor beta chains derived from one specimen sequenced in a study of shared clonotypes between healthy human individuals. Naive CD8 cells, CD45RO-negative and positively selected for CCR7, excluded terminally differentiated effector memory CD45RA+ cells. TCRdb keeps only in-frame clones here, not all; method: immunoSEQ multiplex PCR. The sample lists some 2,100,000 clones, 85% to 95% occurring once. Sequences were obtained from naive CD8+ T cells from PBMCs. The source of these receptors is a man aged 18 to 35 in good health. Some clones in this sample may be carry-over from other donors' samples.

The V and J genes are TRBV27 and TRBJ2-1; 11 bases are a match to TRBD2. The CDR3 contains 17 residues. Germline V gene lookup returns CDR1 MNHEY and CDR2 SMNVEV (reference sequence). V shed 6 bases, J shed 2 bases, and the junction held 9 bases outside the gene matches. CDR3 sequence reads: CASRPSLAGEPYNEQFF. The CDR3 DNA is TGTGCCAGCAGGCCCTCACTAGCGGGAGAACCCTACAATGAGCAGTTCTTC.

This clone was recorded once. The genes are TRBV19 and TRBJ2-5, with TRBD2 identical over 8 bases. With V trimmed by 8 bases and J by 5 bases, 13 bases remained unmatched. Germline V lookup: CDR1 LNHDA, CDR2 SQIVND (reference sequence). There are 15 residues in the CDR3. For the CDR3, the DNA is TGTGCCAGTTCCTACCGGACTAGCTTTACGGAGACCCAGTACTTC. Translated, it gives CASSYRTSFTETQYF.

On this clone: The sample contains more than one DNA sequence encoding this CDR3. V is TRBV29-1 and J is TRBJ1-1; D call uncertain. The CDR3 is 12 amino acids. V gave up 4 bases and J gave up 0 bases, with 6 bases separating them. Germline V gives CDR1 SQVTM, CDR2 ANQGSEA. CDR3 protein: CSVVALNTEAFF. The CDR3 coding sequence is TGCAGCGTTGTAGCCTTGAACACTGAAGCTTTCTTT.

A note on this clone: The same CDR3 also results from other DNA sequences found in this sample. The V call is TRBV7-6, the J call TRBJ2-7; possibly TRBD1 for D (6 bases). Germline V gene sequence: CDR1 SGHVS, CDR2 FNYEAQ. The CDR3 spans 13 residues. Trimming stripped 1 base from V and 5 bases from J, with 9 bases between. CDR3 sequence (DNA): TGTGCCAGCAGCTTAGACAGGGCAAACGAGCAGTACTTC. Translating it yields CASSLDRANEQYF.

The V and J genes are TRBV27 and TRBJ2-3; D is uncertain. Germline CDR1 reads MNHEY; CDR2 reads SMNVEV (reference sequence). The V end was cut by 5 bases, the J end by 0 bases, with 9 bases between. This CDR3 has 14 residues. Here the CDR3 reads CASSLELSTDTQYF. For the CDR3, the DNA is TGTGCCAGCAGTCTAGAGTTAAGCACAGATACGCAGTATTTT.

The chain links TRBV9 to TRBJ2-5, with 10 nucleotides matching TRBD1. CDR1 is SGDLS and CDR2 is YYNGEE in the germline V gene. The CDR3 contains 15 residues. V was pared by 1 base and J by 6 bases, with 6 bases of the junction left unmatched. CDR3 in amino acids: CASSVQGTGDQTQYF. CDR3 DNA: TGTGCCAGCAGCGTACAAGGGACAGGGGACCAGACCCAGTACTTC.

This chain links TRBV25-1 with TRBJ1-5, with 7 bases that match TRBD1. This CDR3 is built from 14 residues. V shed 5 bases and J 0 bases; nucleotides not matched to a gene: 1. CDR1 MGHDK and CDR2 SYGVNS come from the germline V gene. The CDR3 region is CASSTGDSNQPQHF. CDR3 coding DNA: TGTGCCAGCAGTACAGGGGATAGCAATCAGCCCCAGCATTTT.

The J gene is TRBJ2-1, the V gene TRBV6-5; 10 bases map to TRBD1. Trimming took 7 bases from V and 9 from J; bases not matched to a gene: 12. The germline V gene has CDR1 MNHEY and CDR2 SVGAGI. This CDR3 is built from 15 residues. The CDR3 region has the DNA TGTGCCAGCACCGATCCGGGACAGGGGTGGGCTGAGCAGTTCTTC. Translated: CASTDPGQGWAEQFF.

Only one count was recorded for this clone. This sequence joins TRBV27 and TRBJ2-3; 11 bases match TRBD2. The germline CDR1 and CDR2 sequences are MNHEY and SMNVEV (reference sequence). Trimming at V came to 6 bases and at J to 3 bases, leaving 8 bases not matched to a gene. The CDR3 is made up of 16 amino acids. CDR3 region: CASRGGTSGRTDTQYF. CDR3 DNA: TGTGCCAGCAGGGGGGGCACTAGCGGGAGAACAGATACGCAGTATTTT.

V gene TRBV7-9 combines with J gene TRBJ2-1; perhaps TRBD1 as D (6 bases). Deletions cut 0 bases from V and 12 bases from J, with 9 bases between. The CDR3 covers 12 residues. CDR1 is SEHNR, CDR2 FQNEAQ, per germline (reference sequence). CDR3 protein: CASSLATDRQFF. The CDR3 bases are TGTGCCAGCAGCTTAGCGACGGACAGGCAGTTCTTC.

The chain is built from TRBV7-9 and TRBJ1-1, with TRBD1 identical over 10 bases. This CDR3 contains 15 residues. With V trimmed by 5 bases and J by 1 base, 4 bases remained unmatched. Germline V gene data show CDR1 as SEHNR and CDR2 as FQNEAQ (reference sequence). The CDR3 region has the DNA TGTGCCAGCAGCCCGACAGGGGGCGCGAACACTGAAGCTTTCTTT. Its protein is CASSPTGGANTEAFF.

The rearrangement uses TRBV27 and TRBJ2-7, with TRBD2 matching 12 bases. After removal of 2 bases from V and 3 bases from J, the junction contained 5 bases not matched to a gene. The germline V gene has CDR1 MNHEY and CDR2 SMNVEV (reference sequence). The CDR3 has 16 amino acids. This chain's CDR3 is CASSLDAGLAGYEQYF. The DNA of the CDR3 is TGTGCCAGCAGTTTAGATGCGGGACTAGCGGGCTACGAGCAGTACTTC.

The chain uses TRBV7-9 and TRBJ2-5; D may be TRBD1 (6 bases). The ends were cut back, 5 bases at V and 5 bases at J, with 18 bases in the middle. This CDR3 contains 15 residues. Germline V lookup: CDR1 SEHNR, CDR2 FQNEAQ (reference sequence). CDR3 protein: CASSLVQGARETQYF. The DNA of the CDR3 is TGTGCCAGCAGCCTGGTACAGGGCGCCAGGGAGACCCAGTACTTC. Based on the CDR3 plus reference TRBV7-9 and TRBJ2-5, the full variable domain is DTGVSQNPRHKITKRGQNVTFRCDPISEHNRLYWYRQTLGQGPEFLTYFQNEAQLEKSRLLSDRFSAERPKGSFSTLEIQRTEQGDSAMYLCASSLVQGARETQYFGPGTRLLVL.

V and J are TRBV13 and TRBJ1-1; D not certain. This CDR3 comprises 14 residues. Germline CDR1 is PRHDT and CDR2 is FYEKMQ (reference sequence). V was cut by 2 bases and J by 1 base, with 8 bases left in between. The CDR3 sequence is CASSLYLRNTEAFF. CDR3 coding DNA: TGTGCCAGCAGCTTATACTTGCGGAACACTGAAGCTTTCTTT.

This clone turned up a few times. The CDR3 spells CATVTGTSVPQEAFF. The DNA of the CDR3 is TGTGCCACCGTCACCGGGACAAGTGTCCCCCAGGAAGCTTTCTTT. The rearrangement uses TRBV6-1 and TRBJ1-1, with D possibly TRBD1 on 6 matching bases. The CDR3 has 15 residues. Trimming removed 10 bases from V and 8 bases from J, with 26 bases in between. Germline V gene data show CDR1 as MNHNS and CDR2 as SASEGT.

This chain uses TRBV19 with TRBJ1-5; the D gene is possibly TRBD1 (6 bases). CDR3 length: 15 residues. The germline V and J ends were trimmed by 2 bases and 2 bases, with 10 bases remaining between them. The germline V gene encodes CDR1 LNHDA and CDR2 SQIVND (reference sequence). The DNA of the CDR3 is TGTGCCAGTAGTATAACCCAGGGGCGCAATCAGCCCCAGCATTTT. Translation: CASSITQGRNQPQHF.

The chain employs TRBV28 and TRBJ2-2; D perhaps matches TRBD1 (5 bases). The CDR3 runs 15 residues. The germline CDR1 and CDR2 sequences are MDHEN and SYDVKM. Deletions cut 5 bases from V and 4 bases from J, with 14 bases between. The CDR3 DNA sequence: TGTGCCAGCAGTAGTCAGGGTTTCATCACCGGGGAGCTGTTTTTT. It encodes CASSSQGFITGELFF.

This chain joins TRBV30 and TRBJ2-5; weak D call: TRBD2 (6 bases). CDR1 and CDR2 (germline): GTSNPN, SVGIG (reference sequence). The CDR3 totals 13 residues. Trimming removed 8 bases from V and 3 bases from J, with 16 bases in between. CDR3 protein: CAMWGGGKETQYF. CDR3 sequence (DNA): TGTGCCATGTGGGGAGGAGGAAAAGAGACCCAGTACTTC. The entire variable domain, with the rest obtained from reference TRBV30 and TRBJ2-5, is as follows: SQTIHQWPATLVQPVGSPLSLECTVEGTSNPNLYWYRQAAGRGLQLLFYSVGIGQISSEVPQNLSASRPQDRQFILSSKKLLLSDSGFYLCAMWGGGKETQYFGPGTRLLVL.

J is TRBJ2-3 and V is TRBV27; D might be TRBD1 or TRBD2, each matching 5 bases. Germline CDR1 MNHEY, CDR2 SMNVEV (reference sequence). Deletions cut 1 base from V and 3 bases from J, with 8 bases between. CDR3 length: 14 amino acids. This chain's CDR3 is CASSLWWGTDTQYF. The CDR3 coding sequence is TGTGCCAGCAGTTTATGGTGGGGGACAGATACGCAGTATTTT.

The chain couples TRBV4-1 to TRBJ1-1; 8 bases map to TRBD1. The V gene's germline CDR1 is MGHRA and CDR2 YSYEKL. This CDR3 is built from 15 residues. With V trimmed by 3 bases and J by 5 bases, 8 bases remained unmatched. The CDR3 bases are TGCGCCAGCAGCCACACCACAGGGGGGGAGACTGAAGCTTTCTTT. Translated, it gives CASSHTTGGETEAFF.

On this clone: The same CDR3 is also encoded by other DNA sequences in this sample. The CDR3 DNA follows: TGTGCCAGCAGCTTAGTTGCCACTGAAGCTTTCTTT. Amino acids: CASSLVATEAFF. The gene calls are TRBV7-2 and TRBJ1-1; no definite D call. The V gene lost 1 base and the J gene lost 4 bases, with 4 bases spanning the gap. The germline gives CDR1 SGHTA, CDR2 FQGNSA. This CDR3 region has 12 residues.

This chain uses TRBV6-8 with TRBJ2-7; the D is unclear. Germline V gene sequence: CDR1 MNHGY, CDR2 SAAAGT. Deletions cut 6 bases from V and 2 bases from J, with 17 bases between. The CDR3 has 15 amino acids. The CDR3 here is CASSPKGLPTYEQYF. As DNA, the CDR3 is TGTGCCAGCAGCCCAAAAGGGCTGCCTACCTACGAGCAGTACTTC.

The chain links TRBV27 to TRBJ2-1, with 7 bases lining up with TRBD1. The trim removed 6 bases at V and 8 bases at J, leaving 4 bases unmatched. The CDR3 has 12 amino acids. Germline V gene data show CDR1 as MNHEY and CDR2 as SMNVEV (reference sequence). The chain's CDR3 is CASSHTGDEQFF. The CDR3 bases are TGTGCCAGCAGCCATACAGGGGATGAGCAGTTCTTC.

The chain carries TRBV28 and TRBJ1-5; TRBD1 matches 8 bases. Germline CDR1 is MDHEN and CDR2 is SYDVKM. Trimming cost V 7 bases and J 5 bases; bases outside gene matches: 10. CDR3 size: 15 residues. For the CDR3, the DNA is TGTGCCAGCACGGCCAGGGGACAGGTCGATCAGCCCCAGCATTTT. Translation: CASTARGQVDQPQHF.

The J gene is TRBJ2-3, the V gene TRBV7-6, with D possibly being TRBD1 or TRBD2 (5 bases each). CDR1 is SGHVS and CDR2 is FNYEAQ in the germline V gene. The CDR3 extends over 15 amino acids. Between the trimmed V and J ends, which lost 2 bases and 3 bases, there was a span of 12 bases. In DNA, the CDR3 is TGTGCCAGCAGCTTAACTAGGGGCTGGACAGATACGCAGTATTTT. Translating it yields CASSLTRGWTDTQYF.

The chain uses TRBV9 and TRBJ2-5; D gene uncertain. In germline, CDR1 is SGDLS, CDR2 YYNGEE. This CDR3 contains 15 residues. V shed 4 bases and J shed 5 bases, with 18 bases lying between them. Here the CDR3 DNA reads TGTGCCAGCAGCTTAGAAGGGCTGAGCCGGGAGACCCAGTACTTC. Its protein product is CASSLEGLSRETQYF. Complete variable domain (other parts from reference TRBV9 and TRBJ2-5): DSGVTQTPKHLITATGQRVTLRCSPRSGDLSVYWYQQSLDQGLQFLIQYYNGEERAKGNILERFSAQQFPDLHSELNLSSLELGDSALYFCASSLEGLSRETQYFGPGTRLLVL.

The rearrangement joins TRBV9 to TRBJ2-7, with TRBD2 matching 9 bases. The germline gives CDR1 SGDLS, CDR2 YYNGEE. V lost 3 bases, J lost 3 bases, and 13 bases stayed unmatched. The CDR3 has 17 residues. The CDR3 spells CASSDPRAASGNYEQYF. In nucleotides, the CDR3 is TGTGCCAGCAGCGACCCCCGGGCTGCTAGCGGGAACTACGAGCAGTACTTC.

J is TRBJ2-1 and V is TRBV28; 9 bases line up with TRBD2. J lost 8 bases, V lost 4 bases, and 9 bases had no gene match. Per the germline V gene, CDR1 is MDHEN and CDR2 is SYDVKM. This CDR3 region has 15 residues. The CDR3 DNA is TGTGCCAGCAGTTCGTTAGCGGGAGAAATGGATGAGCAGTTCTTC. Translated: CASSSLAGEMDEQFF. Using reference TRBV28 and TRBJ2-1 for the parts outside the CDR3, the full variable domain is DVKVTQSSRYLVKRTGEKVFLECVQDMDHENMFWYRQDPGLGLRLIYFSYDVKMKEKGDIPEGYSVSREKKERFSLILESASTNQTSMYLCASSSLAGEMDEQFFGPGTRLTVL.

This clone was detected only once. The rearrangement uses TRBV15 and TRBJ2-7; tentative D call: TRBD2 (7 bases). Trimming left V 5 bases short and J 4 bases short, with 18 bases between. Germline assignment: CDR1 LNHNV and CDR2 YYDKDF (reference sequence). The CDR3 covers 15 residues. CDR3 residues: CATSLGGGQNYEQYF. The DNA for the CDR3 is TGTGCCACCAGCTTGGGGGGGGGCCAGAATTACGAGCAGTACTTC.

The chain employs TRBV5-6 and TRBJ1-2, with D hard to call. Germline V lookup: CDR1 SGHDT, CDR2 YYEEEE. This CDR3 is built from 11 residues. The V end was cut by 2 bases, the J end by 1 base, with 0 bases between. CDR3 residues: CASSFNYGYTF. The CDR3 nucleotides are TGTGCCAGCAGCTTTAACTATGGCTACACCTTC.

This clone was seen a single time. The rearrangement links TRBV6-5 to TRBJ2-6; D not certain. Per germline, CDR1 MNHEY and CDR2 SVGAGI. The V gene lost 5 bases and the J gene lost 0 bases, with 8 bases spanning the gap. This CDR3 is built from 15 residues. The CDR3 reads CASSPDRSGANVLTF. The CDR3 DNA is TGTGCCAGCAGTCCCGATCGCTCTGGGGCCAACGTCCTGACTTTC.

This clone occurred once. This rearrangement joins TRBV27 to TRBJ2-5; the D call may be TRBD1 or TRBD2 (6 bases each). Germline CDR1 is MNHEY and CDR2 is SMNVEV (reference sequence). V was clipped by 2 bases and J by 5 bases, with 15 bases between them. The CDR3 spans 15 residues. Here the CDR3 reads CASSLNREVPETQYF. DNA for the CDR3: TGTGCCAGCAGTTTAAACAGGGAGGTTCCGGAGACCCAGTACTTC.